The 21 T cell receptor beta chains given below trace back to one sample, sequenced in a study of cytomegalovirus exposure and HLA in healthy donors. The PCR was carried out with 60 Vbeta primers and 13 Jbeta primers. Libraries were prepared by immunoSEQ multiplex PCR; TCRdb keeps only in-frame clonotypes and omits some of them. The data show roughly 120,000 clones, with about 16% seen just once and 1.9% held by the top ten. Sequencing input: PBMCs. The receptors derive from a woman under 30 in good health and CMV-seronegative.

The gene calls are TRBV2 and TRBJ2-5; 8 nucleotides match TRBD1. V lost 2 bases to trimming and J lost 5 bases; unmatched junction nucleotides: 7. There are 15 residues in the CDR3. Germline CDR1 reads SNHLY; CDR2 reads FYNNEI. The CDR3 DNA is TGTGCCAGCAGTGAACGTGGCAGGGGGCAGGAGACCCAGTACTTC. This sequence encodes CASSERGRGQETQYF.

The table lists this clone with a few counts. The rearrangement links TRBV10-3 to TRBJ1-1; D might be TRBD1 (6 bases). The CDR3 consists of 14 residues. Looked up from germline, CDR1 is ENHRY and CDR2 is SYGVKD. The V end was cut by 4 bases, the J end by 1 base, with 10 bases between. In DNA, the CDR3 is TGTGCCATCAGTGGGGCACAGGGGAACACTGAAGCTTTCTTT. It encodes CAISGAQGNTEAFF.

The J gene is TRBJ1-1, the V gene TRBV29-1; the D is unclear. Per the germline V gene, CDR1 is SQVTM and CDR2 is ANQGSEA. The CDR3 is made up of 11 amino acids. Trimming took off 5 bases at V and 5 bases at J, with 9 bases between the two ends. This CDR3 is CSVRSATEAFF. The CDR3 bases are TGCAGCGTTCGGAGTGCTACTGAAGCTTTCTTT.

A remark on this clone: This sample also contains other DNA sequences that code for the same CDR3. V and J are TRBV15 and TRBJ2-3, with no clear D. V lost 0 bases to trimming and J lost 5 bases, with 6 bases between them. The CDR3 is 13 amino acids. CDR1 and CDR2 (germline): LNHNV, YYDKDF (reference sequence). The CDR3 region is CATSRDPGDTQYF. The CDR3 DNA reads as TGTGCCACCAGCAGAGATCCGGGAGATACGCAGTATTTT. Using reference TRBV15 and TRBJ2-3 for the parts outside the CDR3, the full variable domain is DAMVIQNPRYQVTQFGKPVTLSCSQTLNHNVMYWYQQKSSQAPKLLFHYYDKDFNNEADTPDNFQSRRPNTSFCFLDIRSPGLGDTAMYLCATSRDPGDTQYFGPGTRLTVL.

A few counts support this clone. This chain uses TRBV27 with TRBJ1-2; 8 bases map to TRBD1. Germline V gene sequence: CDR1 MNHEY, CDR2 SMNVEV (reference sequence). V lost 5 bases and J lost 6; bases outside the gene matches: 5. CDR3 length: 13 amino acids. In DNA form, the CDR3 reads TGTGCCAGCAGTCGCCAGGGGGCTGATGGCTACACCTTC. Its translation is CASSRQGADGYTF.

CDR3 protein: CASSTDLAGESYEQYF. DNA of the CDR3: TGTGCCAGCAGCACTGACCTAGCGGGGGAGTCCTACGAGCAGTACTTC. The V call is TRBV5-6, the J call TRBJ2-7; 10 nucleotides align to TRBD2. V trimming: 4 bases; J trimming: 1 base; junction bases outside the gene matches: 8. The CDR3 is 16 amino acids. The V gene's germline CDR1 is SGHDT and CDR2 YYEEEE.

This clone was seen only a few times. This chain uses TRBV30 with TRBJ2-4; D is possibly TRBD1 (5 bases). The CDR3 spans 13 residues. The germline V and J ends were trimmed by 4 bases and 10 bases, with 17 bases remaining between them. Germline CDR1 reads GTSNPN; CDR2 reads SVGIG (reference sequence). The DNA of the CDR3 is TGTGCCTGGAACGTCCTCTCAGGGCCGATTCAGTACTTC. Encoded protein: CAWNVLSGPIQYF.

Only a few counts were recorded for this clone. V usage is TRBV5-6 and J usage is TRBJ1-5, with 7 nucleotides matching TRBD1. The CDR3 runs to 14 residues. J lost 7 bases, V lost 2 bases, and 6 bases had no gene match. Germline V gives CDR1 SGHDT, CDR2 YYEEEE. In nucleotides, the CDR3 is TGTGCCAGCAGCTTTAGACAGGGAGGACAGCCCCAGCATTTT. Translating gives CASSFRQGGQPQHF.

The V and J genes are TRBV14 and TRBJ1-5; TRBD1 aligns across 7 bases. Unmatched junction bases numbered 18, after V lost 2 bases and J lost 5 bases. The germline V gene encodes CDR1 SGHDN and CDR2 FVKESK. The CDR3 has 19 amino acids. The CDR3 coding sequence is TGTGCCAGCAGCCAAAGGTTGGCGACAGGGCCCCGCCTTCATCAGCCCCAGCATTTT. Residues: CASSQRLATGPRLHQPQHF.

This sequence joins TRBV5-8 and TRBJ1-5, with no clear D. The CDR3 totals 14 residues. The V gene lost 5 bases and the J gene lost 7 bases, with 16 bases spanning the gap. CDR1 is SGHTS and CDR2 is YDEGEE in the germline V gene. The DNA of the CDR3 is TGTGCCAGCAGAGATTGGGCCACGGGACAGCCCCAGCATTTT. It yields the protein CASRDWATGQPQHF. Full variable domain (missing parts from reference TRBV5-8 and TRBJ1-5): EAGVTQSPTHLIKTRGQQATLRCSPISGHTSVYWYQQALGLGLQFLLWYDEGEERNRGNFPPRFSGRQFPNYSSELNVNALELEDSALYLCASRDWATGQPQHFGDGTRLSIL.

J is TRBJ1-2 and V is TRBV5-1; D remains ambiguous. Trimming removed 7 bases from V and 1 base from J, with 14 bases in between. The germline V gene encodes CDR1 SGHRS and CDR2 YFSETQ. The CDR3 is 14 amino acids. CDR3 coding DNA: TGCGCCAGCTGTGCGGGAAACATTAACTATGGCTACACCTTC. Its protein product is CASCAGNINYGYTF.

This clone has a handful of counts. The chain couples TRBV10-2 to TRBJ1-4; D is ambiguous. CDR3 length equals 11 residues. With 0 bases removed from V and 10 bases from J, the gap between germline ends came to 3 bases. Germline-derived CDR1 and CDR2 are WSHSY and SAAADI. The CDR3 DNA sequence: TGCGCCAGCAGTGAGTCGAGAAAACTGTTTTTT. Its translation: CASSESRKLFF.

This chain connects TRBV2 to TRBJ2-2, with D unresolved. CDR1 and CDR2 (germline): SNHLY, FYNNEI. Trimming took 0 bases from V and 5 from J, leaving 10 bases between them. The CDR3 loop spans 15 amino acids. CDR3 loop: CASSEAQVVTGELFF. The CDR3 bases are TGTGCCAGCAGTGAAGCGCAGGTAGTTACCGGGGAGCTGTTTTTT. The complete variable domain, with remaining parts taken from reference TRBV2 and TRBJ2-2, reads EPEVTQTPSHQVTQMGQEVILRCVPISNHLYFYWYRQILGQKVEFLVSFYNNEISEKSEIFDDQFSVERPDGSNFTLKIRSTKLEDSAMYFCASSEAQVVTGELFFGEGSRLTVL.

The CDR3 loop reads CASSSRWRGSWTDTQYF. The CDR3 coding sequence is TGTGCCAGCAGCTCCCGCTGGCGAGGTTCCTGGACAGATACGCAGTATTTT. The chain is built from TRBV4-2 and TRBJ2-3; D is uncertain. Trimming took off 5 bases at V and 3 bases at J, with 21 bases between the two ends. CDR1 is LGHNA and CDR2 is YNFKEQ in the germline V gene. The CDR3 sequence is 17 residues long.

The J gene is TRBJ2-3, the V gene TRBV6-4; D is perhaps TRBD2 (6 bases). The CDR3 extends over 13 amino acids. CDR1 is MRHNA and CDR2 is SNTAGT in the germline V gene. The ends were cut back, 3 bases at V and 5 bases at J, with 9 bases in the middle. CDR3: CASSEEGKDTQYF. In DNA, the CDR3 is TGTGCCAGCAGTGAGGAGGGGAAAGATACGCAGTATTTT.

The chain links TRBV19 to TRBJ1-1; 10 positions match TRBD1. The ends lost 5 bases at V and 4 bases at J; junction bases unmatched: 13. Per the germline V gene, CDR1 is LNHDA and CDR2 is SQIVND (reference sequence). This CDR3 has 17 amino acids. CDR3 DNA: TGTGCCAGTAGTCCTGGGACAGGGGTCGGAGAATTCACTGAAGCTTTCTTT. Amino acids: CASSPGTGVGEFTEAFF.

The chain carries TRBV6-4 and TRBJ2-2; D might be TRBD2 (5 bases). Germline-derived CDR1 and CDR2 are MRHNA and SNTAGT. The CDR3 extends over 18 amino acids. The V end was cut by 0 bases, the J end by 2 bases, with 16 bases between. The CDR3 region is CASSDSIVSRENTGELFF. CDR3 nucleotide sequence: TGTGCCAGCAGTGACTCGATAGTATCCCGGGAAAACACCGGGGAGCTGTTTTTT.

This clone was detected a few times. The gene calls are TRBV30 and TRBJ1-5, with 7 bases matching TRBD1. V shed 7 bases and J 4 bases; nucleotides not matched to a gene: 16. The CDR3 covers 16 residues. CDR1 is GTSNPN, CDR2 SVGIG, per germline (reference sequence). CDR3 nucleotides: TGTGCCTTATCCTCCGGGACAGCCTTTCTTAATCAGCCCCAGCATTTT. It specifies CALSSGTAFLNQPQHF.

The rearrangement joins TRBV28 to TRBJ1-2, with a tentative D call TRBD1 (6 bases). Germline CDR1 and CDR2: MDHEN and SYDVKM. CDR3 size: 17 residues. Trimming took 2 bases from V and 6 from J, leaving 22 bases between them. The CDR3 nucleotides read TGTGCCAGCAGTTTAGGGGGAAGTGGGGGCGAAAGGAATGGCTACACCTTC. Its translation: CASSLGGSGGERNGYTF.

This chain connects TRBV29-1 to TRBJ2-3; a weak D match, TRBD2 (5 bases). V was shortened by 3 bases and J by 3 bases, with 7 bases between the two germline ends. The CDR3 covers 12 residues. The V gene's germline CDR1 is SQVTM and CDR2 ANQGSEA. The CDR3 DNA reads as TGCAGCGTTGACGAGGGAACAGATACGCAGTATTTT. This translates into CSVDEGTDTQYF.

This chain joins TRBV19 and TRBJ1-1; no clear D gene. The CDR3 runs to 13 residues. V was pared by 5 bases and J by 3 bases, with 10 bases between. Germline lookup yields CDR1 LNHDA and CDR2 SQIVND (reference sequence). The CDR3: CASSLLRDTEAFF. CDR3 bases: TGTGCCAGTAGTCTTCTACGGGACACTGAAGCTTTCTTT.